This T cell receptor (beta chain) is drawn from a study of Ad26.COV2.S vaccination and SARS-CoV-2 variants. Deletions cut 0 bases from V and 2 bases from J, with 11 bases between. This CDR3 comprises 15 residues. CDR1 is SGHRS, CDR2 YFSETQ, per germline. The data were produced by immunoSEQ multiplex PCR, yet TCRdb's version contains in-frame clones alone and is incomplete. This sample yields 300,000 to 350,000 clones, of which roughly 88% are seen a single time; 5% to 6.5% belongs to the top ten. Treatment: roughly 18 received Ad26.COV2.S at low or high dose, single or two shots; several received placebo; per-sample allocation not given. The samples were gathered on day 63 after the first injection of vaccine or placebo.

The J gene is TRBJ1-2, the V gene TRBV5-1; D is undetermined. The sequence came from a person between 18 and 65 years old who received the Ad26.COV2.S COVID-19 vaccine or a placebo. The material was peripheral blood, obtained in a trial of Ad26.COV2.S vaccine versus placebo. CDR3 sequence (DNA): TGCGCCAGCAGCTTGGATTCTTGGGGAAACTATGGCTACACCTTC. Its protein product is CASSLDSWGNYGYTF.